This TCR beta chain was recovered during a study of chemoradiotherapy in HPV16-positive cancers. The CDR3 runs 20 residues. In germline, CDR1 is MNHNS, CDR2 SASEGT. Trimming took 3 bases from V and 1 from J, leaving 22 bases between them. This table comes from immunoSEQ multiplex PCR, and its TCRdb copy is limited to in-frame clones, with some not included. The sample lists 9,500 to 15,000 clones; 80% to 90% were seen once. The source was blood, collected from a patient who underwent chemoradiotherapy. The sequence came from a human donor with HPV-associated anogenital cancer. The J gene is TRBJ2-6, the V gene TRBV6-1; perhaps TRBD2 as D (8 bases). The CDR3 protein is CASSDRDRGRGVSGANVLTF. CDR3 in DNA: TGTGCCAGCAGTGACCGGGACAGAGGGCGGGGGGTATCTGGGGCCAACGTCCTGACTTTC.